The 26 T cell receptor beta chains reported below all come from one sample, sequenced in a study of T-cell memory formation after mild COVID-19. TCRdb reprocessed the 5' RACE reads via MiXCR and lists one record per CDR3 protein. The sample contains about 290,000 distinct CDR3 sequences, about a sixth of which appear only once. The sequencing sample was made of PBMCs or a T cell subset sorted from them (not recorded which). These TCRs come from a man aged 18-30 years who had mild COVID-19 (a few samples of this study predate the infection). Cell type and time point are not known.

This chain connects TRBV20-1 to TRBJ2-7, with TRBD1 identical over 10 bases. Losses at the gene ends were 3 bases for V and 0 bases for J; bases not matched to a gene: 5. The germline CDR1 and CDR2 sequences are DFQATT and SNEGSKA (reference sequence). CDR3 length equals 15 residues. CDR3 region: CSARDRGEDSYEQYF. As DNA, the CDR3 is TGCAGTGCTAGGGACAGGGGGGAGGACTCCTACGAGCAGTACTTC.

The chain carries TRBV10-3 and TRBJ1-1, with D possibly TRBD1 on 5 matching bases. Per the germline V gene, CDR1 is ENHRY and CDR2 is SYGVKD. V was clipped by 8 bases and J by 0 bases, with 13 bases between them. The CDR3 contains 14 residues. As DNA, the CDR3 is TGTGCCATCGGGGCAGGGATTATGAACACTGAAGCTTTCTTT. This sequence encodes CAIGAGIMNTEAFF.

The chain couples TRBV4-3 to TRBJ1-4, with D perhaps matching TRBD1 (5 bases). Germline V gives CDR1 LGHNA, CDR2 YSLEER. The CDR3 is made up of 17 amino acids. Trimming pared 0 bases from V and 8 bases from J, leaving 19 bases between. The CDR3 nucleotides read TGCGCCAGCAGCCAAGATCGCGCGGCAGGGTCAAACGAAAAACTGTTTTTT. Amino acids: CASSQDRAAGSNEKLFF.

This clonotype was counted only a few times. The rearrangement uses TRBV5-1 and TRBJ1-1, with TRBD1 as a possible D gene (6 bases). CDR1 is SGHRS, CDR2 YFSETQ, per germline. Trimming took 4 bases from V and 0 from J, leaving 13 bases between them. The CDR3 covers 15 residues. As DNA, the CDR3 is TGCGCCAGCAGCCCAGACGGACAGCTGAACACTGAAGCTTTCTTT. It is translated as CASSPDGQLNTEAFF.

This clonotype has more than one count but fewer than ten. The chain has TRBV3-1 and TRBJ2-7; unclear D gene. The V and J ends lost 3 bases and 3 bases respectively, with 15 bases between them. There are 15 residues in the CDR3. CDR1 LGHDT and CDR2 YNNKEL come from the germline V gene (reference sequence). CDR3 in amino acids: CASSQKSGRGYEQYV. In DNA, the CDR3 is TGTGCCAGCAGCCAGAAGTCAGGCAGAGGCTACGAGCAGTACGTC.

This clonotype was seen a handful of times. The rearrangement links TRBV2 to TRBJ1-2; D not certain. The CDR3 covers 12 residues. The V gene lost 6 bases and the J gene lost 4 bases, with 9 bases spanning the gap. Germline-derived CDR1 and CDR2 are SNHLY and FYNNEI. CDR3 nucleotides: TGTGCCAGCAGAACAGAATCCTATGGCTACACCTTC. It codes for CASRTESYGYTF.

The chain uses TRBV6-2 or TRBV6-3 and TRBJ2-4; 8 nucleotides agree with TRBD2. Germline-derived CDR1 and CDR2 are MNHEY and SVGEGT. V was clipped by 5 bases and J by 6 bases; unmatched bases: 15. The CDR3 runs 17 residues. Here the CDR3 reads CASSPRERGSLGNIQYF. In DNA, the CDR3 is TGTGCCAGCAGTCCCCGAGAGCGGGGGTCACTGGGAAACATTCAGTACTTC.

V and J are TRBV25-1 and TRBJ1-2, with D possibly being TRBD1 (5 bases). V was trimmed by 2 bases and J by 4 bases, leaving 11 bases between them. Germline CDR1 is MGHDK and CDR2 is SYGVNS. The length of the CDR3 is 14 residues. CDR3 region: CASSEPGWGYGYTF. As DNA, the CDR3 is TGTGCCAGCAGTGAACCAGGGTGGGGCTATGGCTACACCTTC.

The CDR3 reads CASSTRPGPKNIQYF. The CDR3 nucleotides read TGCGCCAGCAGCACACGACCCGGTCCCAAAAACATTCAGTACTTC. J is TRBJ2-4 and V is TRBV5-1; D unresolved. The CDR3 loop spans 15 amino acids. The V end lost 4 bases, the J end lost 2 bases, and 13 bases lay between the germline ends. Looked up from germline, CDR1 is SGHRS and CDR2 is YFSETQ. The full variable domain, with the rest looked up from reference TRBV5-1 and TRBJ2-4, is KAGVTQTPRYLIKTRGQQVTLSCSPISGHRSVSWYQQTPGQGLQFLFEYFSETQRNKGNFPGRFSGRQFSNSRSEMNVSTLELGDSALYLCASSTRPGPKNIQYFGAGTRLSVL.

This clonotype turned up a few times. CDR3 sequence: CASSLATVTEAFF. CDR3 sequence (DNA): TGCGCCAGCAGCTTGGCGACAGTCACTGAAGCTTTCTTT. The chain joins TRBV5-1 to TRBJ1-1, with a possible D match to TRBD1 (5 bases). Germline assignment: CDR1 SGHRS and CDR2 YFSETQ. V lost 0 bases, J lost 4 bases, and 7 bases lay in between. The CDR3 length is 13 residues.

This clonotype was detected only once. The genes are TRBV21-1 and TRBJ2-1; the table's D call of TRBD2 was not tested on the DNA. TRBV21-1 is a pseudogene locus. CDR3 length equals 15 residues. The CDR3 DNA reads as TGTGCCAGCAGCAAAAATGGAGGCCACTACAATGAGCAGTTCTTC. Translation gives CASSKNGGHYNEQFF.

The chain has TRBV7-9 and TRBJ2-7; TRBD1 aligns across 11 bases. The CDR3 has 15 amino acids. With 4 bases clipped from V and 5 bases from J, the junction kept 7 bases outside the gene matches. Germline loops: CDR1 SEHNR, CDR2 FQNEAQ (reference sequence). CDR3 coding DNA: TGTGCCAGCAGCTCCACCGGGACAGGGGGAAACGAGCAGTACGTC. Protein sequence: CASSSTGTGGNEQYV.

The chain joins TRBV2 to TRBJ1-6, with D tentatively TRBD1 (5 bases). CDR1 and CDR2 (germline): SNHLY, FYNNEI. CDR3 length: 18 residues. V was clipped by 4 bases and J by 0 bases, with 16 bases between them. The CDR3 nucleotides are TGTGCCAGCAGTGTCTCAGGGAATCTAAGCTCCTATAATTCACCCCTCCACTTT. Protein sequence: CASSVSGNLSSYNSPLHF.

This clonotype has only a few counts. The chain employs TRBV20-1 and TRBJ1-1; D is perhaps TRBD1 (6 bases). V gave up 4 bases and J gave up 4 bases, with 10 bases separating them. The germline V gene encodes CDR1 DFQATT and CDR2 SNEGSKA (reference sequence). The CDR3 spans 12 residues. The CDR3 sequence is CSAMQGGTEAFF. Written as DNA, the CDR3 is TGCAGTGCTATGCAAGGGGGCACTGAAGCTTTCTTT.

This clonotype was counted only a few times. J is TRBJ2-4 and V is TRBV12-5, with TRBD1 matching over 10 bases. The V segment lost 6 bases and the J segment 0 bases; nucleotides outside the gene matches: 8. The CDR3 consists of 17 residues. Germline V gives CDR1 LGHNT, CDR2 FRNRAP. CDR3 nucleotides: TGTGCTAGTGGCTCTCCGGGACAGGGGATAGCCAAAAACATTCAGTACTTC. Amino acid sequence: CASGSPGQGIAKNIQYF.

V is TRBV5-1 and J is TRBJ2-3, with D tentatively TRBD1 (5 bases). CDR3 length equals 12 residues. The V end was cut by 7 bases, the J end by 6 bases, with 12 bases between. Germline assignment: CDR1 SGHRS and CDR2 YFSETQ. The CDR3 region is CASAKQEDTQYF. The CDR3 DNA reads TGCGCCAGCGCAAAACAGGAGGATACGCAGTATTTT.

The J gene is TRBJ2-7, the V gene TRBV6-6; D remains unclear. The CDR3 has 16 amino acids. Germline assignment: CDR1 MNHNY and CDR2 SVGAGI (reference sequence). V lost 0 bases and J lost 3, with 15 bases in between. CDR3 in DNA: TGTGCCAGCAGTTACTCGACCCGATTTCGATACTACGAGCAGTACTTC. Translated, it gives CASSYSTRFRYYEQYF.

This clonotype was counted many times. J is TRBJ2-2 and V is TRBV7-9; no clear D. The length of the CDR3 is 16 residues. Germline CDR1 and CDR2: SEHNR and FQNEAQ (reference sequence). The ends were cut back, 3 bases at V and 1 base at J, with 12 bases in the middle. CDR3 nucleotide sequence: TGTGCCAGCAGCTTCGATACGCTTCAGAACACCGGGGAGCTGTTTTTT. It codes for CASSFDTLQNTGELFF.

This clonotype was detected only a few times. The rearrangement joins TRBV12-3 or TRBV12-4 to TRBJ2-2; 16 bases match TRBD2. The trim removed 4 bases at V and 0 bases at J, leaving 2 bases unmatched. This CDR3 has 18 amino acids. For the CDR3, the DNA is TGTGCCAGCAGTTGGGGACTAGCGGGGGGGTCGAACACCGGGGAGCTGTTTTTT. Its protein is CASSWGLAGGSNTGELFF.

This clonotype was observed a handful of times. This chain links TRBV7-9 with TRBJ1-2; D gene uncertain. The CDR3 runs to 14 residues. Germline V gene lookup returns CDR1 SEHNR and CDR2 FQNEAQ (reference sequence). V was clipped by 5 bases and J by 3 bases, with 13 bases between them. The CDR3 loop reads CASSPAWGDYGYTF. The DNA for the CDR3 is TGTGCCAGCAGCCCCGCGTGGGGAGACTATGGCTACACCTTC.

This clonotype was counted a few times. CDR3 in DNA: TGCGCCAGCAGTAGGAGCGGGGGAAACATTCAGTACTTC. Translation gives CASSRSGGNIQYF. The chain couples TRBV5-1 to TRBJ2-4, with 8 bases aligning to TRBD2. This CDR3 contains 13 residues. The germline gives CDR1 SGHRS, CDR2 YFSETQ. The junction had 4 bases not matched to a gene; V was cut back by 5 bases and J by 6 bases.

This clonotype was detected only a few times. The genes are TRBV7-9 and TRBJ2-7; perhaps TRBD1 as D (6 bases). The CDR3 runs to 12 residues. Trimming took 4 bases from V and 2 from J, leaving 6 bases between them. Per the germline V gene, CDR1 is SEHNR and CDR2 is FQNEAQ (reference sequence). CDR3 amino acids: CASSWTAYEQYV. For the CDR3, the DNA is TGTGCCAGCAGCTGGACAGCCTACGAGCAGTACGTC.

Only a few counts were recorded for this clonotype. This sequence joins TRBV20-1 and TRBJ1-1; D not resolved. The CDR3 consists of 14 residues. Germline-derived CDR1 and CDR2 are DFQATT and SNEGSKA (reference sequence). V was shortened by 6 bases and J by 0 bases, with 14 bases between the two germline ends. In DNA form, the CDR3 reads TGCAGTGCGAAAGAGGGTTCCATGAACACTGAAGCTTTCTTT. It codes for CSAKEGSMNTEAFF.

The chain couples TRBV6-2 or TRBV6-3 to TRBJ2-7; the D gene could be TRBD1 or TRBD2 (5 bases each). Germline assignment: CDR1 MNHEY and CDR2 SVGEGT. V gave up 8 bases and J gave up 3 bases, with 11 bases separating them. The CDR3 is made up of 12 amino acids. In nucleotides, the CDR3 is TGTGCCAGCGGCCTGGGGGTCTACGAGCAGTACGTC. Its protein product is CASGLGVYEQYV.

Only a few counts were recorded for this clonotype. The chain carries TRBV6-5 and TRBJ2-3, with D unresolved. CDR3 size: 13 residues. Germline V CDR1 and CDR2: MNHEY, SVGAGI. Trimming took 6 bases from V and 2 from J, leaving 9 bases between them. As DNA, the CDR3 is TGTGCCAGCAGCCGCGACAACACAGATACGCAGTATTTT. This translates into CASSRDNTDTQYF.

This sequence joins TRBV7-2 and TRBJ2-1, with TRBD2 matching 11 bases. Germline V gene lookup returns CDR1 SGHTA and CDR2 FQGNSA. V trimming: 5 bases; J trimming: 6 bases; junction bases outside the gene matches: 6. The CDR3 extends over 15 amino acids. Written as DNA, the CDR3 is TGTGCCAGCAGCGCACGACTAGCGGGGTCCAATGAGCAGTTCTTC. Its protein product is CASSARLAGSNEQFF.